Reported below is one TCR beta chain. No antigen is known for it. Germline CDR1 reads SGDLS; CDR2 reads YYNGEE. This CDR3 region has 14 residues. V shed 6 bases and J shed 1 base, with 14 bases lying between them. This specimen belongs to a study of T cells after yellow fever vaccination. Study in general: SMART-Seq v4 Ultra Low Input served to prepare low-cell-number fractions.

A process of 5'RACE template switching, which added a universal primer site and UMIs, was used to make TCR cDNA. TCRdb independently ran MiXCR on the 5' RACE reads; one entry per CDR3 protein. In the table there are approximately 340,000 distinct CDR3 sequences, 8.5% to 10% of which are singletons. Study results and caveats: The CD4 compartment and the CD8 compartment contained a small share of clonotypes in common. Booster samples showed a return of most primary-vaccination clones (under 97% CD4, 80% to 90% CD8).

The sample in question was PBMCs, obtained on the day of the first yellow fever vaccination. The genes are TRBV9 and TRBJ2-7, with D perhaps given as TRBD1 or TRBD2 (5 bases each). This receptor was identified in a young man who received the YFV17D yellow fever vaccine. The CDR3 DNA reads as TGTGCCAGCACTATGGGACCCGGATCCTACGAGCAGTACTTC. It yields the protein CASTMGPGSYEQYF.